Here is one TCR beta chain with its context. Its target is unknown. Profiling relied on immunoSEQ multiplex PCR, and the TCRdb table lists in-frame clones only, not all of them. The sample shows almost 80,000 clones, roughly 84% of them seen only once. The data were obtained in a study of OX40 agonist ivuxolimab in advanced cancers. Points from the study as a whole: Dosing at 0.1 to 3.0 mg/kg was accompanied by clonal expansion of CD4+ and CD8+ blood T cells by week 6. The antigens recognized by the expanded peripheral T cells, that is their antigen specificity, were not determined.

CDR1 and CDR2 from the germline V gene are MNHEY and SMNVEV (reference sequence). This CDR3 has 14 residues. V lost 2 bases, J lost 5 bases, and 9 bases lay in between. Prior autoimmune disease or systemic immunosuppression barred patients. The sequences come from CD4+ or CD8+ T cells sorted from blood, collected in a trial of the OX40 agonist ivuxolimab. This TCR was sampled from an adult with an advanced solid tumor such as melanoma, head and neck, liver or kidney cancer. This sequence joins TRBV27 and TRBJ2-2; D is uncertain. CDR3 in amino acids: CASSLVGWTGELFF. In DNA form, the CDR3 reads TGTGCCAGCAGTTTAGTGGGATGGACCGGGGAGCTGTTTTTT.